This is a list of T cell receptor beta chains from one sample in a study of T cell changes during pregnancy in multiple sclerosis. The table came from immunoSEQ multiplex PCR; TCRdb's copy has only in-frame clones and leaves some out. Of tens of thousands of clones listed, more than 90% are singletons. The sample was CD8+ T cells from peripheral blood mononuclear cells, taken before pregnancy. These receptors came from a female donor with multiple sclerosis, enrolled in a pregnancy study. The CDR3 runs from the conserved cysteine through the conserved F or W. The order of the fields is D gene, V gene, clone size, J gene, CDR3 DNA, CDR3 protein. A D gene is named only where the DNA matches it firmly. Clone size is stated in some rows and not others, as once, few, many or a class when expanded.

>TRBD2|TRBV9|NA|TRBJ2-3
TGTGCCAGCAGCGTAGGTCCCGGGGGGTCCACAGATACGCAGTATTTT
CASSVGPGGSTDTQYF
>TRBD1|TRBV4-2|NA|TRBJ1-2
TGTGCCAGCAGCCAAGAGGAGGACAGGGTCTATGGCTACACCTTC
CASSQEEDRVYGYTF
>TRBD1|TRBV9|NA|TRBJ1-2
TGTGCCAGCAGCGTAGTGGTCTCGTGGACAGGGGGCGCCGGCTACACCTTC
CASSVVVSWTGGAGYTF
>NA|TRBV19|NA|TRBJ1-5
TGTGCCAGTAGTCCGGGGGTGGATCAGCCCCAGCATTTT
CASSPGVDQPQHF
>TRBD2|TRBV4-1|NA|TRBJ2-1
TGCGCCAGCAGCCAATTGGCGGGGGGCTACAATGAGCAGTTCTTC
CASSQLAGGYNEQFF
>NA|TRBV2|NA|TRBJ1-1
TGTGCCAGCAGGCCAGGGAACACTGAAGCTTTCTTT
CASRPGNTEAFF
>NA|TRBV2|NA|TRBJ2-7
TGTGCCAGCAGTGAGTTCCCCAGGTTCGCCTACGAGCAGTACTTC
CASSEFPRFAYEQYF
>TRBD1|TRBV15|NA|TRBJ1-1
TGTGCCACCAGCGGCTCCGGGACAGTGAACACTGAAGCTTTCTTT
CATSGSGTVNTEAFF
>TRBD1|TRBV10-3|few|TRBJ1-1
TGTGCCATCAGGGACAGGGAGGTTGGAGCTTTCTTT
CAIRDREVGAFF
>NA|TRBV27|NA|TRBJ2-7
TGTGCCAGCAGTTTATCTGGCAGTTCCTACGAGCAGTACTTC
CASSLSGSSYEQYF
>TRBD1|TRBV5-6|NA|TRBJ2-7
TGTGCCAGCAGCCTGGAACCGGGACAGTCTCTATACGAGCAGTACTTC
CASSLEPGQSLYEQYF
>NA|TRBV5-6|NA|TRBJ2-2
TGTGCCAGCACCCCGGGGGACACCGGGGAGCTGTTTTTT
CASTPGDTGELFF
>NA|TRBV9|NA|TRBJ1-1
TGTGCCAGCAGCCCTACGGGGACTGAAGCTTTCTTT
CASSPTGTEAFF
>NA|TRBV27|NA|TRBJ2-6
TGTGCCAGCAGTTTTAGTAGCTATTCTGGGGCCAACGTCCTGACTTTC
CASSFSSYSGANVLTF
>NA|TRBV9|NA|TRBJ1-6
TGTGCCAGCAGCCCGGGTAATTCACCCCTCCACTTT
CASSPGNSPLHF
>NA|TRBV2|once|TRBJ1-1
TGTGCCAGCCACTGGGAGGGTGAGGCTTTCTTT
CASHWEGEAFF
>TRBD2|TRBV7-9|NA|TRBJ2-1
TGTGCCAGCAGCTCCGTCCCGGCGCGGGGGGGTTTCTTATACAATGAGCAGTTCTTC
CASSSVPARGGFLYNEQFF